Listed below are T cell receptor beta chains from one sample, sequenced in a study of cytomegalovirus exposure and HLA in healthy donors. Repertoires were generated with immunoSEQ multiplex PCR, while TCRdb's copy carries only in-frame clones and drops some. The sample includes 130,000 to 150,000 clones, about 70% seen only once; the top ten take about 3.8%. Sequencing input: PBMCs. The origin of the receptors is a man between 18 and 29 years old in good health and CMV-seronegative. Each CDR3 is given with its conserved first and last residue. D genes are given only for firm matches. For some rows the clone size is stated as once, few or many, or as a class when expanded; others skip it.

size	V	J	D	CDR3	DNA
once	TRBV27	TRBJ1-5	NA	CASSLLGSNQPQHF	TGTGCCAGCAGTTTACTAGGTAGCAATCAGCCCCAGCATTTT
NA	TRBV27	TRBJ1-2	NA	CASSDGGQNYGYTF	TGTGCCAGCAGTGACGGCGGACAGAACTATGGCTACACCTTC
NA	TRBV5-6	TRBJ1-2	TRBD1	CASSLYPETGGKGYTF	TGTGCCAGCAGCTTGTATCCCGAGACAGGGGGAAAGGGCTACACCTTC
NA	TRBV7-8	TRBJ1-2	NA	CASSLATLANYGYTF	TGTGCCAGCAGCTTAGCAACCTTAGCTAACTATGGCTACACCTTC
few	TRBV11-2	TRBJ2-2	TRBD2	CASSRGGTFRATGELFF	TGTGCCAGCAGCCGGGGGGGGACCTTTAGGGCCACCGGGGAGCTGTTTTTT
once	TRBV12-5	TRBJ1-1	TRBD1	CASGGQGREAFF	TGTGCTAGTGGGGGACAGGGACGTGAAGCTTTCTTT
NA	TRBV7-9	TRBJ2-5	NA	CASSPLTRRETQYF	TGTGCCAGCAGCCCCCTGACTAGACGGGAGACCCAGTACTTC
NA	TRBV7-3	TRBJ1-5	TRBD1	CASSLSDRGPPQHF	TGTGCCAGCAGCTTAAGTGACAGGGGCCCGCCCCAGCATTTT
once	TRBV27	TRBJ1-5	NA	CASSLGGFRPQHF	TGTGCCAGCAGTTTAGGGGGCTTTCGGCCCCAGCATTTT
few	TRBV19	TRBJ1-2	NA	CASSYAGDYGYTF	TGTGCCAGTAGTTACGCGGGAGACTATGGCTACACCTTC
NA	TRBV7-8	TRBJ2-3	NA	CASSLGFKATDTQYF	TGTGCCAGCAGCCTCGGGTTTAAGGCCACAGATACGCAGTATTTT
NA	TRBV4-1	TRBJ1-1	TRBD1	CTSSLREQGALSVRPNTEAFF	TGCACCAGCAGCCTCCGCGAACAGGGGGCGCTTTCAGTGAGGCCGAACACTGAAGCTTTCTTT
NA	TRBV2	TRBJ2-3	TRBD2	CASNDGTRTDTQYF	TGTGCCAGCAATGACGGGACTAGGACAGATACGCAGTATTTT
few	TRBV18	TRBJ1-4	NA	CASSPSERTGNEKLFF	TGTGCCAGCTCACCATCCGAACGAACAGGGAATGAAAAACTGTTTTTT
few	TRBV7-9	TRBJ2-1	NA	CASSSRDLNYNEQFF	TGTGCCAGCAGCTCCCGGGACTTGAACTACAATGAGCAGTTCTTC
NA	TRBV27	TRBJ2-7	TRBD1	CASSLRQGVYEQYF	TGTGCCAGCAGTTTAAGACAGGGGGTCTACGAGCAGTACTTC
once	TRBV5-4	TRBJ2-5	TRBD2	CASSFPSGGAGETQYF	TGTGCCAGCAGCTTCCCTAGCGGGGGGGCTGGTGAGACCCAGTACTTC
NA	TRBV6-4	TRBJ2-1	TRBD2	CASSDSYSGSPYNEQFF	TGTGCCAGCAGTGACTCGTACAGCGGGAGTCCCTACAATGAGCAGTTCTTC
NA	TRBV7-9	TRBJ2-5	TRBD2	CASSLWTSGRGQETQYF	TGTGCCAGCAGCTTATGGACTAGCGGGAGGGGGCAAGAGACCCAGTACTTC
once	TRBV28	TRBJ1-2	NA	CASRTPGNPGYTF	TGTGCCAGCAGAACACCGGGAAACCCTGGCTACACCTTC
NA	TRBV12-5	TRBJ1-5	NA	CASGFPDGGNQPQHF	TGTGCTAGTGGTTTCCCGGACGGAGGAAATCAGCCCCAGCATTTT
NA	TRBV29-1	TRBJ2-5	NA	CSAKEGSSPQETQYF	TGCAGCGCCAAGGAAGGGTCTAGCCCCCAAGAGACCCAGTACTTC
once	TRBV4-1	TRBJ1-5	TRBD1	CASSHLQGPEGPQHF	TGCGCCAGCAGCCACCTACAGGGGCCCGAAGGGCCCCAGCATTTT
NA	TRBV29-1	TRBJ2-7	TRBD2	CSVETSGYYEQYF	TGCAGCGTTGAGACTAGCGGCTACTACGAGCAGTACTTC